This T cell receptor (beta chain) was obtained from a study of beta chain features in type 1 diabetes. The study's findings and limits: Shorter TCRB CDR3s, moderately but significantly so, were found in Type 1 diabetes patients in all four CD4+ subsets.

As to this clone: The antigen remains undetermined.

With V trimmed by 3 bases and J by 5 bases, 3 bases remained unmatched. The CDR3 runs 15 residues. Germline V gives CDR1 SGHNT, CDR2 YYREEE (reference sequence). Expressed TCRB transcripts were sequenced, since all the RNA that had been isolated was reverse transcribed. The table came from immunoSEQ multiplex PCR; TCRdb's copy has only in-frame clones and leaves some out. The sample consists of some 290,000 clones, 14% of them appearing once. The sequencing input was naive CD4+ T cells from blood. This rearrangement joins TRBV5-4 to TRBJ2-1; the match to TRBD2 covers 12 bases. The TCR originated in a man between 25 and 39 years old with type 1 diabetes. DNA for the CDR3: TGTGCCAGCAGCTCGAGGACTAGCGGGAACAATGAGCAGTTCTTC. It translates to CASSSRTSGNNEQFF.